These 10 T cell receptor beta chains share one sample of origin, sequenced in a study of control samples from healthy donors and cancer patients. Libraries were prepared by immunoSEQ multiplex PCR; TCRdb keeps only in-frame clonotypes and omits some of them. The repertoire holds roughly 220,000 clones, with 90% to 95% as singletons. The sequenced sample consisted of blood. The receptors originated from a man between 50 and 59 years old in good health.

The V gene is TRBV7-9, the J gene TRBJ1-6; D might be TRBD1 (5 bases). Germline values: CDR1 SEHNR, CDR2 FQNEAQ (reference sequence). Trimming shortened V by 7 bases and J by 7 bases, and 20 bases separated the two germline ends. This CDR3 has 16 amino acids. CDR3: CASTPIQDRGNSPLHF. The DNA for the CDR3 is TGTGCCAGCACCCCCATACAGGACCGAGGGAATTCACCCCTCCACTTT.

The J gene is TRBJ1-1, the V gene TRBV28; D unresolved. The CDR3 runs 12 residues. V gave up 4 bases and J gave up 1 base, with 4 bases separating them. The germline V gene encodes CDR1 MDHEN and CDR2 SYDVKM. The CDR3 spells CASSSKNTEAFF. The CDR3 DNA reads as TGTGCCAGCAGTTCGAAGAACACTGAAGCTTTCTTT. The full variable domain, completed using reference TRBV28 and TRBJ1-1, is DVKVTQSSRYLVKRTGEKVFLECVQDMDHENMFWYRQDPGLGLRLIYFSYDVKMKEKGDIPEGYSVSREKKERFSLILESASTNQTSMYLCASSSKNTEAFFGQGTRLTVV.

This clone came up once. The chain uses TRBV29-1 and TRBJ1-3; D gene ambiguous. The CDR3 extends over 11 amino acids. With 3 bases removed from V and 4 bases from J, the gap between germline ends came to 4 bases. Germline CDR1 SQVTM, CDR2 ANQGSEA. In DNA form, the CDR3 reads TGCAGCGTTGATTCCGGAAACACCATATATTTT. Its translation is CSVDSGNTIYF.

This clone was observed a single time. The CDR3 DNA sequence: TGCGCCAGCAGCTTGGCACAGTTGAACACTGAAGCTTTCTTT. Its translation is CASSLAQLNTEAFF. V is TRBV5-1 and J is TRBJ1-1; D unclear. V lost 0 bases, J lost 0 bases, and 6 bases lay in between. The CDR3 runs to 14 residues. Germline CDR1 SGHRS, CDR2 YFSETQ. Combining the CDR3 with reference TRBV5-1 and TRBJ1-1 gives the whole variable domain KAGVTQTPRYLIKTRGQQVTLSCSPISGHRSVSWYQQTPGQGLQFLFEYFSETQRNKGNFPGRFSGRQFSNSRSEMNVSTLELGDSALYLCASSLAQLNTEAFFGQGTRLTVV.

The genes are TRBV28 and TRBJ1-4; the match to TRBD1 covers 9 bases. V was clipped by 1 base and J by 7 bases; unmatched bases: 4. The CDR3 runs to 15 residues. Germline-derived CDR1 and CDR2 are MDHEN and SYDVKM. Here the CDR3 reads CASSLSRTGAEKLFF. As DNA, the CDR3 is TGTGCCAGCAGTTTATCCCGGACAGGGGCTGAAAAACTGTTTTTT.

The CDR3 protein is CATSEQGSTEAFF. The CDR3 DNA reads as TGTGCCACCAGTGAACAGGGGTCCACTGAAGCTTTCTTT. This chain links TRBV24-1 with TRBJ1-1, with 7 positions matching TRBD1. V lost 4 bases and J lost 4; bases outside the gene matches: 2. Per the germline V gene, CDR1 is KGHDR and CDR2 is SFDVKD. This CDR3 comprises 13 residues.

V usage is TRBV18 and J usage is TRBJ2-5; D not certain. V was clipped by 3 bases and J by 1 base, with 6 bases between them. The CDR3 length is 13 residues. Looked up from germline, CDR1 is KGHSH and CDR2 is LQKENI. This CDR3 is CASSPGAQETQYF. In DNA form, the CDR3 reads TGTGCCAGCTCACCCGGCGCCCAAGAGACCCAGTACTTC.

This chain uses TRBV18 with TRBJ1-2; D call uncertain. V gave up 3 bases and J gave up 6 bases, with 5 bases separating them. The CDR3 is 11 residues long. Germline V gene sequence: CDR1 KGHSH, CDR2 LQKENI. The CDR3 here is CASSPDDGYTF. As DNA, the CDR3 is TGTGCCAGCTCACCGGACGATGGCTACACCTTC.

J is TRBJ2-7 and V is TRBV2; 7 bases are shared with TRBD1. This CDR3 is 15 amino acids long. V lost 5 bases to trimming and J lost 6 bases; unmatched junction nucleotides: 13. Germline assignment: CDR1 SNHLY and CDR2 FYNNEI. This CDR3 is CASSPTGTESAEQYF. Here the CDR3 DNA reads TGTGCCAGCAGTCCAACCGGGACAGAATCGGCCGAGCAGTACTTC. Complete variable domain (other parts from reference TRBV2 and TRBJ2-7): EPEVTQTPSHQVTQMGQEVILRCVPISNHLYFYWYRQILGQKVEFLVSFYNNEISEKSEIFDDQFSVERPDGSNFTLKIRSTKLEDSAMYFCASSPTGTESAEQYFGPGTRLTVT.

The V and J genes are TRBV5-1 and TRBJ2-5; D gene uncertain. V dropped 5 bases and J dropped 0 bases, with 8 bases sitting between them. Germline-derived CDR1 and CDR2 are SGHRS and YFSETQ. This CDR3 spans 13 amino acids. CDR3 loop: CASSRADQETQYF. CDR3 sequence (DNA): TGCGCCAGCAGTAGGGCGGACCAAGAGACCCAGTACTTC.